This T cell receptor (beta chain) originates from a study of T-cell memory formation after mild COVID-19. The CDR3 has 14 residues. Between the trimmed V and J ends, which lost 5 bases and 2 bases, there was a span of 14 bases. In germline, CDR1 is SGHRS, CDR2 YFSETQ. This clonotype has more than one count but fewer than ten. Each CDR3 protein gets one entry after TCRdb re-called the 5' RACE reads with MiXCR. The table includes under 400,000 distinct CDR3 sequences, 28% detected once. J is TRBJ2-7 and V is TRBV5-1; possibly TRBD2 for D (6 bases). The sample comprised PBMCs or a T cell subset sorted from them (not recorded which). The sequence was collected from an adult woman who had mild COVID-19 (a few samples of this study predate the infection). Cell type and time point are not known. CDR3 residues: CASSPGDQAYEQYF. The CDR3, as DNA: TGCGCCAGCAGTCCGGGGGACCAAGCCTACGAGCAGTACTTC.